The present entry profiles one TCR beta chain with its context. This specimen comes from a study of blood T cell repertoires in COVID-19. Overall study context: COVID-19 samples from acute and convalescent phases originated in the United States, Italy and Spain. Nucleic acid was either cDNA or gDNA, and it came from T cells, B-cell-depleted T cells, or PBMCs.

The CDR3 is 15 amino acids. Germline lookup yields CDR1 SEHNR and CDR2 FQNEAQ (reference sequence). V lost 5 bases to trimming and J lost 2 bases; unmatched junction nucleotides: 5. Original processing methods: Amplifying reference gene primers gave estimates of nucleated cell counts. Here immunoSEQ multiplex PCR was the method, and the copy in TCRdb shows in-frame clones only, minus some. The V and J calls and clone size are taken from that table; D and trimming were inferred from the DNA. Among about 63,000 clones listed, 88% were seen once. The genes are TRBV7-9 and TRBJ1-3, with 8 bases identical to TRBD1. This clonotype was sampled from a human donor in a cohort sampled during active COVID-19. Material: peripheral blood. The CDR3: CASSGWTGTGNTIYF. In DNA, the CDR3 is TGTGCCAGCAGCGGGTGGACAGGGACTGGAAACACCATATATTTT.